The clone carrying this T cell receptor (beta chain) has just a few counts. Original analysis: The assay estimated nucleated cells by amplifying reference gene primers. Data came from immunoSEQ multiplex PCR; TCRdb stores just in-frame clones and leaves some out. For V, J and clone size, that table is used; D and trimming come from the DNA. The table records 250,000 or so clones, around 85% of them present only once. This specimen belongs to a study of blood T cell repertoires in COVID-19. Whole-study context: Italy, Spain and the United States were the sources of the convalescent and acute COVID-19 samples. The cDNA or gDNA used as material had been derived from T cells, B-cell-depleted T cells, or PBMCs.

The V end lost 5 bases, the J end lost 4 bases, and 26 bases lay between the germline ends. Germline assignment: CDR1 LNHDA and CDR2 SQIVND (reference sequence). This CDR3 contains 18 residues. V gene TRBV19 combines with J gene TRBJ1-2; TRBD1 might be the D (6 bases). The source is a man older than 75 with acute or convalescent COVID-19. The sample consisted of peripheral blood. This CDR3 reads CASSVSGTRLFRTYGYTF. The CDR3 DNA sequence: TGTGCCAGTAGTGTATCCGGGACACGACTTTTCCGTACCTATGGCTACACCTTC.